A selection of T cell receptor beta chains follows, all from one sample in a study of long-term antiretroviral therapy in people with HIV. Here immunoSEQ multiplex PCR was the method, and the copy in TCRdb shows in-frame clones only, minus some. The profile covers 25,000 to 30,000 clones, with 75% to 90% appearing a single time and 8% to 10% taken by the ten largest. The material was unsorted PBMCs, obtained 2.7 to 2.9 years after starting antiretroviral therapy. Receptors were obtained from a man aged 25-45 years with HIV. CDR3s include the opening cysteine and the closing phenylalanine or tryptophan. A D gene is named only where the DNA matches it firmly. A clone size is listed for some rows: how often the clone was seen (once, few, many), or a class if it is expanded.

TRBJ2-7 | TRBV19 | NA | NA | TGTGCCAGTAGTAGGATCCCCCTACAGTCTGGTACCTACGAGCAGTACTTC | CASSRIPLQSGTYEQYF
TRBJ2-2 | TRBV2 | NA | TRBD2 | TGTGCCAGCAGTGCCGGGGGGACCGGGAGCGGGGAGCTGTTTTTT | CASSAGGTGSGELFF
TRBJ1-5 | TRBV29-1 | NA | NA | TGCAGCGTTGAAGTGGAACGGGAGTTAGGAAATCAGCCCCAGCATTTT | CSVEVERELGNQPQHF
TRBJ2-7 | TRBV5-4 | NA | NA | TGCGCCAGCAGCCAAGATAAAGAAAACGACTACGAGCAGTACTTC | CASSQDKENDYEQYF
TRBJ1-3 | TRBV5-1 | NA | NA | TGCGCCAGCAGCTTGGGGGTCAACTGGGGCTCTGGAAACACCATATATTTT | CASSLGVNWGSGNTIYF
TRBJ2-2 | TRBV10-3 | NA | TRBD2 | TGTGCCATCAGACCGGGAGGGTTGGACACCGGGGAGCTGTTTTTT | CAIRPGGLDTGELFF
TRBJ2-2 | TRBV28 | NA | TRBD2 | TGTGCCAGCTTTTCTGAAAAGACTAGCCAGCGGGCGCCTCGGGGCGGGGAGCTGTTTTTT | CASFSEKTSQRAPRGGELFF
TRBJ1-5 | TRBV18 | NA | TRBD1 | TGTGCCAGCTCACTTGGGACAGGGTATCAGCCCCAGCATTTT | CASSLGTGYQPQHF
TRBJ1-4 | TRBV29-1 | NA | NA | TGCAGCGTTGCCCTCGGTTCGAGGGGATCAGGGGAAAAACTGTTTTTT | CSVALGSRGSGEKLFF
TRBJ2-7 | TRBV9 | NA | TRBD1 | TGTGCCAGCAGCTCGGGACAGGCCCCCGCAGAGCAGTACTTC | CASSSGQAPAEQYF
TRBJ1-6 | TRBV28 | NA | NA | TGTGCCAGCAGTTTGGGGTCCCCGCGGTTGGCCCTCCACTTT | CASSLGSPRLALHF
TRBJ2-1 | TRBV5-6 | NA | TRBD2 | TGTGCCAGCAGCTCCGGGACTAGCGGGGGATACAATGAGCAGTTCTTC | CASSSGTSGGYNEQFF
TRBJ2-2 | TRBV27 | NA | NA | TGTGCCAGCCGTGGAGACAGGTACACCGGGGAGCTGTTTTTT | CASRGDRYTGELFF
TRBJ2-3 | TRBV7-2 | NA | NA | TGTGCCAGCAGGTCACAGTTGAGCACAGATACGCAGTATTTT | CASRSQLSTDTQYF
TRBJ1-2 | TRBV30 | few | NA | TGTGCCTGGAGTGTACTCAGGGCGAGTGGCTACACCTTC | CAWSVLRASGYTF
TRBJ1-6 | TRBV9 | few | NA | TGTGCCAGCAGCTCGGGGGCAGGGAACTCACCCCTCCACTTT | CASSSGAGNSPLHF
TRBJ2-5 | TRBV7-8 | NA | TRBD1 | TGTGCCAGCAGCTTTCAGGTGGGACAGCAAGAGACCCAGTACTTC | CASSFQVGQQETQYF
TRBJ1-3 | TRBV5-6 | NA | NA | TGTGCCAGCAGCTTGCCGGGGGCAAGTGGAAACACCATATATTTT | CASSLPGASGNTIYF
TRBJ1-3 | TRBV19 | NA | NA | TGTGCCAGTAGTATAGGTTCCGGATCCGACACCATATATTTT | CASSIGSGSDTIYF
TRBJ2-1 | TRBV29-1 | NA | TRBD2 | TGCAGCGTTACCGTAGCGGGAGTGGGCAATGAGCAGTTCTTC | CSVTVAGVGNEQFF
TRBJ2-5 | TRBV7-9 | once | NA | TGTGCCAGCAGCTTAAGGGCTAGCACGTACCAAGAGACCCAGTACTTC | CASSLRASTYQETQYF
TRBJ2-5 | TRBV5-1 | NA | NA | TGCGCCAGCAGCTTGGTTCAAGAGACCCAGTACTTC | CASSLVQETQYF
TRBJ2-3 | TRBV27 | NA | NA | TGTGCCAGCAGCGCGACAGGGAGGGGATTAAATACGCAGTATTTT | CASSATGRGLNTQYF
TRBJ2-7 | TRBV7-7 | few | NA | TGTGCCAGCTCCGAGGGGGAGCGGGGCACCTACGAGCAGTACTTC | CASSEGERGTYEQYF
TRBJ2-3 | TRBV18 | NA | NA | TGTGCCAGCTCACCAGCGGATACGCAGTATTTT | CASSPADTQYF
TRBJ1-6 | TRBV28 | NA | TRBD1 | TGTGCCAGCAGTTTACGACAGGGACGAAGTTCACCCCTCCACTTT | CASSLRQGRSSPLHF
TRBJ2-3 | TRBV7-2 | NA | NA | TGTGCCAGCAGCTTAGGTGGGGAGAACACAGATACGCAGTATTTT | CASSLGGENTDTQYF
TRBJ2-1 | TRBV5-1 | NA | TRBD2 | TGCGCCAGCAGCTTCGGGACTAGCGGATTAAGCTCCTACAATGAGCAGTTCTTC | CASSFGTSGLSSYNEQFF
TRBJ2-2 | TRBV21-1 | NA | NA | TGTGCCAGCAGCAAAGTCCCCGGGACCGGGGAGCTGTTTTTT | CASSKVPGTGELFF
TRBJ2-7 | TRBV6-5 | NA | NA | TGTGCCAGCAGTCGTGAGCGGAGCTCCTACGAGCAGTACTTC | CASSRERSSYEQYF
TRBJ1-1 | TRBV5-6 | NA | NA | TGTGCCAGCAGCTTGGACGGGGGGAGGAACGGAGCTTTCTTT | CASSLDGGRNGAFF
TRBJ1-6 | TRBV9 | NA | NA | TGTGCCAGCAGCCAAGAGAGCTCCTATAATTCACCCCTCCACTTT | CASSQESSYNSPLHF
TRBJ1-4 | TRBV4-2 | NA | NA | TGTGCCAGCCTTCCTTTCGGGGGCACTAATGAAAAACTGTTTTTT | CASLPFGGTNEKLFF